This TCR beta chain was obtained from a study of long-term antiretroviral therapy in people with HIV. immunoSEQ v3.0 was run at survey level. Repertoires were generated with immunoSEQ multiplex PCR, while TCRdb's copy carries only in-frame clones and drops some. The repertoire includes around 15,000 clones, around 80% of them detected once, and 6.5% to 8.5% sits in the top ten. The germline V gene has CDR1 SGHNT and CDR2 YENEEA. Trimming cost V 1 base and J 8 bases; bases outside gene matches: 8. This CDR3 spans 16 amino acids. This clonotype originated in a man between 18 and 29 years old with HIV. Sequencing was performed on unsorted PBMCs, taken 0.1 years after starting antiretroviral therapy. V gene TRBV11-3 combines with J gene TRBJ2-1; the match to TRBD2 covers 10 bases. The CDR3 DNA sequence: TGTGCCAGCAGCTTAGGGGCTAGCGGGAGAACTGATGAGCAGTTCTTC. This sequence encodes CASSLGASGRTDEQFF.